Described below is a single T cell receptor (beta chain) sequence and its context. The PCR employed 60 Vbeta primers together with 13 Jbeta primers. Repertoires were generated with immunoSEQ multiplex PCR, while TCRdb's copy carries only in-frame clones and drops some. Found here are 150,000 to 180,000 clones, 60% to 85% of them singletons; the top ten hold roughly 4.2%. This CDR3 is 16 amino acids long. Germline-derived CDR1 and CDR2 are SGHDT and YYEEEE. V lost 4 bases, J lost 7 bases, and 18 bases lay in between. The sample belongs to a study of cytomegalovirus exposure and HLA in healthy donors. V is TRBV5-6 and J is TRBJ1-6; weak D call: TRBD1 (5 bases). The receptor comes from a middle-aged woman in good health and CMV-seronegative. The sample comprised PBMCs. CDR3 loop: CASSPSGVRGNSPLHF. CDR3 bases: TGTGCCAGCAGCCCGTCCGGGGTACGGGGGAATTCACCCCTCCACTTT.